One and the same sample provided the 12 T cell receptor beta chains below, sequenced in a study of vaccination and CD4 T cells after COVID-19 (dated by TCRdb to the early 2020s). Library creation used PCR. The reads were generated on an Illumina iSeq 100. DNA from cultured CD4+ T cells was subjected to TCR sequencing with the Oncomine TCR Beta short-read assay at the Johns Hopkins FTIC core. TCRdb trimmed public reads at Q25 via fastp, called clones via MiXCR and kept in-frame beta chains. Rows are combined by CDR3 protein, so each entry shows the most common genes and DNA. The table for this sample lists 15,000 or so distinct CDR3 sequences; roughly 61% of them were counted only once. 10% to 15% of the sample is taken by the ten largest. Explained via the paper, the treatment or condition label denotes: approximately nine-day PBMC culture with coronavirus spike peptide pools or control peptides (ViraFEST assay).

For these receptors, no antigen is known. Sequencing was performed on CD4+ T cells from blood, cultured in vitro. Every receptor here comes from a human donor who had recovered from COVID-19.

The chain carries TRBV21-1 and TRBJ1-1. TRBV21-1 is a known pseudogene. CDR3 size: 13 residues. CDR3 residues: CASSVQLNTEAFF. The CDR3 nucleotides are TGTGCCAGCAGCGTACAGCTGAACACTGAAGCTTTCTTT.

The chain combines TRBV10-3 with TRBJ1-1, with D perhaps TRBD1 (5 bases). Trimming took 3 bases from V and 4 from J, leaving 9 bases between them. The CDR3 is made up of 13 amino acids. The germline V gene encodes CDR1 ENHRY and CDR2 SYGVKD. CDR3 region: CAISERGGTEAFF. The CDR3 DNA is TGTGCCATCAGTGAACGGGGGGGCACTGAAGCTTTCTTT.

J is TRBJ2-3 and V is TRBV28, with D possibly TRBD1 on 6 matching bases. The germline V gene has CDR1 MDHEN and CDR2 SYDVKM. With 8 bases removed from V and 0 bases from J, the gap between germline ends came to 9 bases. CDR3 length: 13 amino acids. The CDR3 here is CASLDRSTDTQYF. The CDR3 DNA follows: TGTGCCAGCCTTGACAGGAGCACAGATACGCAGTATTTT.

This rearrangement joins TRBV12-3 or TRBV12-4 to TRBJ2-7, with 7 bases that match TRBD2. V shed 4 bases, J shed 5 bases, and the junction held 8 bases outside the gene matches. The CDR3 contains 14 residues. CDR3 DNA sequence: TGTGCCAGCAGTTCCTCGGGGGGTACAAACGAGCAGTACTTC. This translates into CASSSSGGTNEQYF.

The gene calls are TRBV21-1 and TRBJ2-5; the D call TRBD1 from the table was never checked on the DNA. TRBV21-1 is a known pseudogene. The CDR3 contains 17 residues. The CDR3: CASSKAENQGMGETQYF. CDR3 DNA sequence: TGTGCCAGCAGCAAAGCGGAAAATCAGGGGATGGGAGAGACCCAGTACTTC.

The chain couples TRBV7-3 to TRBJ2-1, with D possibly being TRBD2 (6 bases). Germline values: CDR1 SGHTA, CDR2 FQGTGA. The CDR3 totals 14 residues. V was shortened by 0 bases and J by 9 bases, with 12 bases between the two germline ends. The CDR3 loop is CASSLTSGAIEQFF. The CDR3 DNA follows: TGTGCCAGCAGCTTAACGTCGGGAGCGATTGAGCAGTTCTTC.

This clonotype was seen a handful of times. The CDR3 DNA reads as TGTGCCAGCAGCAACCGGGCTAAGGCCTACGAGCAGTACTTC. This codes for CASSNRAKAYEQYF. The V and J genes are TRBV21-1 and TRBJ2-7; the table's D call, TRBD1, has no DNA check behind it. TRBV21-1 has pseudogene status. CDR3 length equals 14 residues.

V gene TRBV20-1 combines with J gene TRBJ2-3, with 14 bases fitting TRBD2. This CDR3 has 19 residues. CDR1 and CDR2 from the germline V gene are DFQATT and SNEGSKA (reference sequence). Trimming cost V 4 bases and J 0 bases; bases outside gene matches: 12. CDR3: CSANSPTSGRALSTDTQYF. The DNA of the CDR3 is TGCAGTGCTAACAGCCCGACTAGCGGGAGGGCCCTTAGCACAGATACGCAGTATTTT.

The V call is TRBV20-1, the J call TRBJ2-4, with D unresolved. The CDR3 has 15 amino acids. Germline V gene sequence: CDR1 DFQATT, CDR2 SNEGSKA (reference sequence). Trimming removed 3 bases from V and 3 bases from J, with 15 bases in between. The CDR3 coding sequence is TGCAGTGCTAGCCGTTGGGGATCCGGCAAAAACATTCAGTACTTC. Its protein is CSASRWGSGKNIQYF.

This clonotype was detected a few times. The chain uses TRBV7-9 and TRBJ2-1; a possible D gene is TRBD2 (7 bases). Germline assignment: CDR1 SEHNR and CDR2 FQNEAQ (reference sequence). The CDR3 runs to 16 residues. The V gene lost 4 bases and the J gene lost 5 bases, with 18 bases spanning the gap. CDR3 coding DNA: TGTGCCAGCAGCTCCCTCGCCGGGGGGCCTGACAATGAGCAGTTCTTC. Its translation is CASSSLAGGPDNEQFF.

The chain combines TRBV7-8 with TRBJ1-2; unclear D gene. Per germline, CDR1 SGHVS and CDR2 FQNEAQ. The CDR3 consists of 15 residues. V lost 2 bases to trimming and J lost 8 bases, with 18 bases between them. In DNA form, the CDR3 reads TGTGCCAGCAGCTTATTGCAGGACGGGGTGGCCGGCTACACCTTC. The encoded protein is CASSLLQDGVAGYTF.

This clonotype appeared a few times. J is TRBJ2-1 and V is TRBV7-2; D uncertain. The V gene lost 1 base and the J gene lost 8 bases, with 9 bases spanning the gap. This CDR3 comprises 13 residues. Per the germline V gene, CDR1 is SGHTA and CDR2 is FQGNSA. CDR3 loop: CASSLGRWDEQFF. CDR3 bases: TGTGCCAGCAGCTTAGGGAGATGGGATGAGCAGTTCTTC.